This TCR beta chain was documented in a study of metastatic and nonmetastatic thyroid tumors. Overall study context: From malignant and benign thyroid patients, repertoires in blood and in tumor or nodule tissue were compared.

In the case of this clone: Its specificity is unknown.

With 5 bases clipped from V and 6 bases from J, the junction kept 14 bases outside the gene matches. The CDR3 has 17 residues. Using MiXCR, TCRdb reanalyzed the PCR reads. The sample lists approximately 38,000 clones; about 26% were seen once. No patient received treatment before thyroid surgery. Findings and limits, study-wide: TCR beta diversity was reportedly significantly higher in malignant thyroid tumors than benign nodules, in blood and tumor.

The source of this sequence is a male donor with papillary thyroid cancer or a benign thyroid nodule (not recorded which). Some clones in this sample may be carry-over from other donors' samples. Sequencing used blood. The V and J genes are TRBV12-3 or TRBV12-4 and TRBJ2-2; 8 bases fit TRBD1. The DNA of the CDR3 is TGTGCCAGCAGTGGACACCACGGAGGACAGGGCGCCGGGGAGCTGTTTTTT. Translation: CASSGHHGGQGAGELFF.